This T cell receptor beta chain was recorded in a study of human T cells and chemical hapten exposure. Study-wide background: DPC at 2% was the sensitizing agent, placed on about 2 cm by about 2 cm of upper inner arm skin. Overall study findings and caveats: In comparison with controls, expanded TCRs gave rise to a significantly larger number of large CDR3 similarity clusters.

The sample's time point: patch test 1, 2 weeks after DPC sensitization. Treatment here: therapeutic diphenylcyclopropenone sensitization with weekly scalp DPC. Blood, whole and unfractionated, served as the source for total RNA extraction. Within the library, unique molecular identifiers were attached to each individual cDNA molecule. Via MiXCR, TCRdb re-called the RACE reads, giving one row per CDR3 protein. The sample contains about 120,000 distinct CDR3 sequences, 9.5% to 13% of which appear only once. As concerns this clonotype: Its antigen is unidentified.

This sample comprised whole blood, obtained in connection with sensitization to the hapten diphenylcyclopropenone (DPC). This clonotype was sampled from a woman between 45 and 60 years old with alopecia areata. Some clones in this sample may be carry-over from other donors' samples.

In DNA, the CDR3 is TGCGCCAGCAGCTTGGCCCGGGCAACTGGCGGGGTCCATGGCTACACCTTC. Its translation: CASSLARATGGVHGYTF. This chain uses TRBV5-1 with TRBJ1-2; the D is unclear. CDR3 length: 17 amino acids. V shed 0 bases and J shed 6 bases, with 21 bases lying between them. Germline lookup yields CDR1 SGHRS and CDR2 YFSETQ.